The entry below gives a single T cell receptor beta chain sequence along with its context. The sample originates from a study of T cell responses to AZD1222 COVID-19 vaccine. V was clipped by 5 bases and J by 4 bases; unmatched bases: 7. The CDR3 has 16 amino acids. Germline V lookup: CDR1 MNHEY, CDR2 SMNVEV (reference sequence). Clones were read by immunoSEQ multiplex PCR, and TCRdb kept only the in-frame ones, dropping some. The repertoire holds about 120,000 clones, with 90% as singletons. This chain connects TRBV27 to TRBJ2-7, with 14 bases lining up with TRBD2. This clonotype was obtained from an adult who received the MenACWY meningococcal vaccine as a control. The sequences come from peripheral blood, collected 28 days after the second dose of the MenACWY control vaccine. CDR3 bases: TGTGCCAGCAGTCCGGGACTAGCGGGAGTTGTGTACGAGCAGTACTTC. Amino acid sequence: CASSPGLAGVVYEQYF.